These 31 T cell receptor beta chains came from one sample sequenced in a study of T cells in Graves' hyperthyroidism and ophthalmopathy. Authors of the study amplified TCR beta CDR3 regions from RNA transcripts. Using the HTBI primer set, a first-round RT-PCR was run on the TCR CDR3. TCRdb re-analysed the multiplex PCR reads in MiXCR, keeping a single row per CDR3 protein. Of some 620,000 distinct CDR3 sequences listed, about 16% were seen once; the top ten hold about 3.8%. Sequences were obtained from blood. These receptors were obtained from a woman aged 30 to 39 with Graves' hyperthyroidism.

This clonotype came up many times. The chain is built from TRBV12-3 or TRBV12-4 and TRBJ2-5, with D possibly being TRBD1 (6 bases). Between the trimmed V and J ends, which lost 2 bases and 5 bases, there was a span of 12 bases. CDR3 size: 14 residues. The CDR3 sequence is CASSLRQAAETQYF. The CDR3 DNA follows: TGTGCCAGCAGTTTAAGACAGGCAGCCGAGACCCAGTACTTC.

This clonotype was recorded a few times. The rearrangement uses TRBV20-1 and TRBJ1-5; D not certain. The CDR3 is made up of 16 amino acids. The V end lost 0 bases, the J end lost 6 bases, and 18 bases lay between the germline ends. Germline V gene sequence: CDR1 DFQATT, CDR2 SNEGSKA (reference sequence). As DNA, the CDR3 is TGCAGTGCTAGAGATAAGGAGGGCGGATTTAGTCAGCCCCAGCATTTT. This gives the protein CSARDKEGGFSQPQHF.

The genes are TRBV6-1 and TRBJ1-2, with unresolved D. Germline CDR1 reads MNHNS; CDR2 reads SASEGT. This CDR3 comprises 14 residues. Deletions cut 6 bases from V and 2 bases from J, with 13 bases between. The CDR3 sequence: CASSDFTANYGYTF. DNA of the CDR3: TGTGCCAGCAGCGACTTCACCGCGAACTATGGCTACACCTTC.

This clonotype was counted many times. This chain links TRBV30 with TRBJ1-1; 8 nucleotides align to TRBD1. This CDR3 contains 14 residues. Losses at the gene ends were 5 bases for V and 4 bases for J; bases not matched to a gene: 9. The germline CDR1 and CDR2 sequences are GTSNPN and SVGIG (reference sequence). The CDR3 reads CAWGANRGGTEAFF. The DNA for the CDR3 is TGTGCCTGGGGGGCCAACAGGGGGGGCACTGAAGCTTTCTTT. The complete variable domain, with remaining parts taken from reference TRBV30 and TRBJ1-1, reads SQTIHQWPATLVQPVGSPLSLECTVEGTSNPNLYWYRQAAGRGLQLLFYSVGIGQISSEVPQNLSASRPQDRQFILSSKKLLLSDSGFYLCAWGANRGGTEAFFGQGTRLTVV.

The CDR3 nucleotides read TGTGCCAGCAGCCAAACTCCACGGGGGGCCTTCGGGGGGGATGAGCAGTTCTTC. This gives the protein CASSQTPRGAFGGDEQFF. This chain connects TRBV14 to TRBJ2-1; 8 nucleotides agree with TRBD2. CDR1 SGHDN and CDR2 FVKESK come from the germline V gene. Unmatched junction bases numbered 17, after V lost 2 bases and J lost 8 bases. The length of the CDR3 is 18 residues.

This clonotype was detected only a few times. The genes are TRBV25-1 and TRBJ1-4; 10 nucleotides align to TRBD1. CDR3 length: 14 residues. V trimming: 10 bases; J trimming: 5 bases; junction bases outside the gene matches: 7. The germline V gene encodes CDR1 MGHDK and CDR2 SYGVNS. CDR3 region: CATTPGQGNEKLFF. DNA for the CDR3: TGTGCCACCACACCGGGACAGGGGAATGAAAAACTGTTTTTT.

Comment on this clonotype: A single base separates this from a much larger clone, so it may be a read error. V and J are TRBV3-1 and TRBJ2-5; D possibly corresponds to TRBD1 (6 bases). The CDR3 is 14 amino acids. The V gene lost 3 bases and the J gene lost 5 bases, with 13 bases spanning the gap. CDR1 is LGHDT, CDR2 YNNKEL, per germline (reference sequence). CDR3 in DNA: TGTGCCAGCAGCCAGAGCACAGGGCAGGAGACCCAGTACTTC. It encodes CASSQSTGQETQYF.

Of note for this clonotype: A much larger clone lies one base from this, so it may be a read error. CDR3 DNA sequence: TGTGCCAGCAGTGACTCCCGGACATGGGATACGCGGTATTTT. Its protein is CASSDSRTWDTRYF. This chain uses TRBV28 with TRBJ2-3, with TRBD1 as a possible D gene (5 bases). This CDR3 comprises 14 residues. Germline lookup yields CDR1 MDHEN and CDR2 SYDVKM.

This clonotype appeared a few times. This clone may be a read error of a much larger clone one base away. The chain has TRBV7-9 and TRBJ1-1; weak D call: TRBD1 (5 bases). This CDR3 comprises 16 residues. Germline assignment: CDR1 SEHNR and CDR2 FQNEAQ (reference sequence). V lost 4 bases to trimming and J lost 5 bases, with 20 bases between them. The CDR3 sequence is CASSYETRGAGTEAFF. The CDR3 region has the DNA TGTGCCAGCAGCTATGAGACAAGGGGCGCGGGGACTGAAGCTTTCTTT.

The chain joins TRBV19 to TRBJ1-1; the match to TRBD1 covers 8 bases. CDR3 length equals 17 residues. Germline values: CDR1 LNHDA, CDR2 SQIVND (reference sequence). With 0 bases clipped from V and 5 bases from J, the junction kept 11 bases outside the gene matches. The CDR3 nucleotides read TGTGCCAGTAGTATAGATCTCCGGACAGGGCGCCGGACTGAAGCTTTCTTT. Its translation is CASSIDLRTGRRTEAFF.

This clonotype was observed at least ten times. The genes are TRBV6-1 and TRBJ2-3, with D unresolved. The CDR3 covers 10 residues. CDR1 and CDR2 (germline): MNHNS, SASEGT. V lost 10 bases and J 8 bases, leaving 10 bases between the germline ends. The CDR3 protein is CAIKLGTQYF. Here the CDR3 DNA reads TGTGCCATCAAGTTGGGTACGCAGTATTTT.

This clonotype was seen ten or more times. The J gene is TRBJ1-1, the V gene TRBV2; D ambiguous. This CDR3 comprises 13 residues. V was shortened by 3 bases and J by 3 bases, with 8 bases between the two germline ends. Germline V gene data show CDR1 as SNHLY and CDR2 as FYNNEI. The CDR3: CASSEGSDTEAFF. The DNA of the CDR3 is TGTGCCAGCAGTGAGGGCAGTGACACTGAAGCTTTCTTT.

This clonotype was seen repeatedly, ten times or more. The V call is TRBV7-9, the J call TRBJ2-3; 7 nucleotides agree with TRBD1. The CDR3 extends over 14 amino acids. The germline CDR1 and CDR2 sequences are SEHNR and FQNEAQ (reference sequence). J gave up 5 bases and V 3 bases, and 5 bases lay outside the gene matches. In DNA, the CDR3 is TGTGCCAGCAGCTTTATGACAGGGCGAGATACGCAGTATTTT. Amino acid sequence: CASSFMTGRDTQYF.

This clonotype was found a few times. The CDR3 DNA reads as TGCTTGTCCGGGGCTAGGGACACTGAAGCTTTCTTT. Its translation is CLSGARDTEAFF. The V gene is TRBV20-1, the J gene TRBJ1-1; maybe TRBD1 (5 bases). The V gene's germline CDR1 is DFQATT and CDR2 SNEGSKA (reference sequence). The CDR3 contains 12 residues.

This clonotype showed up many times. The V call is TRBV6-5, the J call TRBJ2-3; 10 bases map to TRBD1. CDR3 size: 17 residues. The junction had 11 bases not matched to a gene; V was cut back by 4 bases and J by 4 bases. Germline loops: CDR1 MNHEY, CDR2 SVGAGI. This CDR3 reads CASSFKGQGIIADTQYF. CDR3 DNA sequence: TGTGCCAGCAGTTTCAAGGGACAGGGGATTATAGCAGATACGCAGTATTTT.

This clonotype showed up just a few times. The chain recombines TRBV5-1 with TRBJ2-7; maybe TRBD1 (5 bases). CDR1 and CDR2 (germline): SGHRS, YFSETQ. The length of the CDR3 is 17 residues. Deletions cut 1 base from V and 5 bases from J, with 22 bases between. CDR3 coding DNA: TGCGCCAGCAGCTTGCTCTCAGGGTTCCAGGCTACCCACGAGCAGTACTTC. This translates into CASSLLSGFQATHEQYF.

This clonotype was picked up many times. This chain connects TRBV6-1 to TRBJ2-7; D call uncertain. Germline CDR1 is MNHNS and CDR2 is SASEGT. The CDR3 sequence is 15 residues long. With 1 base removed from V and 2 bases from J, the gap between germline ends came to 12 bases. DNA of the CDR3: TGTGCCAGCAGTGAAGGTTCGCTTCCAACCTACGAGCAGTACTTC. Translating gives CASSEGSLPTYEQYF.

The CDR3 DNA is TGTGCCAGCAGCCAAGATAGGGAAGGCAATGAGCAGTTCTTC. Translating gives CASSQDREGNEQFF. This chain uses TRBV3-1 with TRBJ2-1; D is uncertain. The V and J ends lost 0 bases and 6 bases respectively, with 9 bases between them. Looked up from germline, CDR1 is LGHDT and CDR2 is YNNKEL (reference sequence). The CDR3 is 14 residues long.

The sample holds many counts of this clonotype. The V gene is TRBV20-1, the J gene TRBJ2-7; D is perhaps TRBD2 (6 bases). The germline V gene encodes CDR1 DFQATT and CDR2 SNEGSKA (reference sequence). The CDR3 totals 14 residues. V was pared by 0 bases and J by 4 bases, with 13 bases between. The CDR3 loop is CSARDRDFGYEQYF. The CDR3 DNA reads as TGCAGTGCTAGAGATCGGGACTTCGGATACGAGCAGTACTTC.

This clonotype was detected ten times or more. The chain has TRBV12-3 or TRBV12-4 and TRBJ2-1; either TRBD1 or TRBD2 may fit D (5 bases each). V lost 4 bases and J lost 8, with 15 bases in between. The CDR3 extends over 14 amino acids. CDR3 protein: CASSSGLRWDEQFF. CDR3 sequence (DNA): TGTGCCAGCAGTTCGGGGCTCCGTTGGGATGAGCAGTTCTTC.

The table lists this clonotype with many counts. The chain recombines TRBV12-3 or TRBV12-4 with TRBJ2-3, with 8 positions matching TRBD2. The V and J ends lost 4 bases and 0 bases, in that order; junction bases with no gene match: 3. The CDR3 spans 15 residues. The DNA for the CDR3 is TGTGCCAGCAGTTATCAGCGGGAGAGCACAGATACGCAGTATTTT. Protein: CASSYQRESTDTQYF.

There are many counts of this clonotype. The gene calls are TRBV28 and TRBJ2-3; TRBD2 might be the D (6 bases). Trimming left V 4 bases short and J 9 bases short, with 17 bases between. The germline gives CDR1 MDHEN, CDR2 SYDVKM. The CDR3 consists of 14 residues. The CDR3 loop is CASSSPPPGVTQYF. In nucleotides, the CDR3 is TGTGCCAGCAGTTCCCCCCCCCCGGGGGTGACGCAGTATTTT.

This clonotype appeared many times. The chain recombines TRBV30 with TRBJ2-1, with TRBD1 matching 7 bases. J lost 6 bases, V lost 3 bases, and 8 bases had no gene match. The CDR3 spans 14 residues. Germline V lookup: CDR1 GTSNPN, CDR2 SVGIG (reference sequence). CDR3 amino acids: CAWSSGTVVNEQFF. Written as DNA, the CDR3 is TGTGCCTGGAGCTCCGGGACAGTGGTCAATGAGCAGTTCTTC.

The rearrangement uses TRBV12-3 or TRBV12-4 and TRBJ2-7; 12 nucleotides align to TRBD2. The CDR3 is 15 residues long. With 3 bases clipped from V and 9 bases from J, the junction kept 9 bases outside the gene matches. The CDR3: CASSFTPLAGGGQYF. For the CDR3, the DNA is TGTGCCAGCAGTTTTACGCCACTAGCGGGAGGTGGGCAGTACTTC.

The rearrangement uses TRBV6-1 and TRBJ1-6; TRBD1 matches at 7 bases. The CDR3 has 16 amino acids. V lost 3 bases, J lost 10 bases, and 12 bases stayed unmatched. Germline-derived CDR1 and CDR2 are MNHNS and SASEGT. The CDR3 region has the DNA TGTGCCAGCAGTGACAACCGGGACAGCACCGGATCACCCCTCCACTTT. Encoded protein: CASSDNRDSTGSPLHF.

Notes on this clonotype: The conserved final phenylalanine or tryptophan is absent from the CDR3, which likely points to a read error. This chain uses TRBV7-2 with TRBJ2-2; D not resolved. This CDR3 region has 16 residues. V lost 5 bases and J lost 5, with 18 bases in between. Germline loops: CDR1 SGHTA, CDR2 FQGNSA. CDR3 region: CASSPTPGWRTGELFL. For the CDR3, the DNA is TGTGCCAGCAGCCCCACCCCGGGCTGGAGAACCGGGGAGCTGTTTCTT.

This clonotype was seen a handful of times. The chain carries TRBV6-2 or TRBV6-3 and TRBJ2-7, with D unresolved. Germline V lookup: CDR1 MNHEY, CDR2 SVGEGT. The ends were cut back, 6 bases at V and 0 bases at J, with 12 bases in the middle. The length of the CDR3 is 14 residues. CDR3 nucleotide sequence: TGTGCCAGCAGCTGGAGCCGCAGCTCCTACGAGCAGTACTTC. Residues: CASSWSRSSYEQYF.

Details on this clonotype: One end of the junction does not line up with germline, which may come from a read error. The genes are TRBV7-2 and TRBJ2-1, with no clear D. CDR1 is SGHTA and CDR2 is FQGNSA in the germline V gene. This CDR3 comprises 12 residues. CDR3 sequence: CASGLEYNEQFF. The CDR3 nucleotides read TGTGCCAGCGGCTTAGAATACAATGAGCAGTTCTTC. The variable domain in full, with the rest retrieved from reference TRBV7-2 and TRBJ2-1, is GAGVSQSPSNKVTEKGKDVELRCDPISGHTALYWYRQSLGQGLEFLIYFQGNSAPDKSGLPSDRFSAERTGGSVSTLTIQRTQQEDSAVYLCASGLEYNEQFFGPGTRLTVL.

CDR3 sequence reads: CASSLRAALNGYTF. The DNA for the CDR3 is TGTGCCAGCAGCTTACGAGCGGCCCTCAATGGCTACACCTTC. The rearrangement joins TRBV5-6 to TRBJ1-2; D gene uncertain. This CDR3 has 14 residues. Trimming took 2 bases from V and 6 from J, leaving 14 bases between them. Germline V gene data show CDR1 as SGHDT and CDR2 as YYEEEE.

The sample holds a few counts of this clonotype. V and J are TRBV5-8 and TRBJ2-1; TRBD2 agrees at 16 bases. The germline CDR1 and CDR2 sequences are SGHTS and YDEGEE. Trimming at V came to 4 bases and at J to 7 bases, leaving 8 bases not matched to a gene. This CDR3 region has 17 residues. CDR3 residues: CASSTGTSGRARNEQFF. CDR3 DNA sequence: TGTGCCAGCAGCACCGGGACTAGCGGGAGGGCCAGGAATGAGCAGTTCTTC.

The table lists this clonotype with a few counts. J is TRBJ2-7 and V is TRBV20-1; tentatively, D is TRBD1 (6 bases). Trimming took 6 bases from V and 3 from J, leaving 18 bases between them. CDR3 size: 14 residues. Germline V gene data show CDR1 as DFQATT and CDR2 as SNEGSKA (reference sequence). CDR3 loop: CSARPLRDNYEQYF. The CDR3 nucleotides are TGCAGTGCCCGTCCCCTTCGGGACAACTACGAGCAGTACTTC.